This T cell receptor beta chain was found in a study of T-cell memory formation after mild COVID-19. This CDR3 region has 12 residues. With 5 bases removed from V and 4 bases from J, the gap between germline ends came to 8 bases. Germline CDR1 is SGHTA and CDR2 is FQGTGA. TCRdb reanalysed the 5' RACE reads using MiXCR and keeps one entry per CDR3 protein. The sample shows tens of thousands of distinct CDR3 sequences, roughly 12% of them seen only once. The TCR was taken from a man aged 18 to 35 who had mild COVID-19 (a few samples of this study predate the infection). Cell type and time point are not known. The chain employs TRBV7-3 and TRBJ2-5, with D hard to call. The source material was PBMCs or a T cell subset sorted from them (not recorded which). This chain's CDR3 is CASSASGETQYF. CDR3 bases: TGTGCCAGCAGCGCGTCAGGAGAGACCCAGTACTTC.